The clone carrying this TCR beta chain appeared once. V lost 4 bases to trimming and J lost 4 bases; unmatched junction nucleotides: 7. From germline, CDR1 is LNHDA and CDR2 SQIVND (reference sequence). The CDR3 sequence is 15 residues long. The data derive from a study of T cells in tuberculosis. Using immunoSEQ multiplex PCR, the repertoire was profiled, and TCRdb retains in-frame clones only, with some absent. The sample yields under 50,000 clones, around 96% seen once. Sequenced: PBMCs. This chain uses TRBV19 with TRBJ1-1, with 9 nucleotides matching TRBD1. This TCR was recovered from a donor between 5 and 29 years old with latent tuberculosis or without tuberculosis infection. The CDR3 reads CASSTPQGASTEAFF. CDR3 coding DNA: TGTGCCAGTAGTACCCCACAGGGGGCAAGCACTGAAGCTTTCTTT.